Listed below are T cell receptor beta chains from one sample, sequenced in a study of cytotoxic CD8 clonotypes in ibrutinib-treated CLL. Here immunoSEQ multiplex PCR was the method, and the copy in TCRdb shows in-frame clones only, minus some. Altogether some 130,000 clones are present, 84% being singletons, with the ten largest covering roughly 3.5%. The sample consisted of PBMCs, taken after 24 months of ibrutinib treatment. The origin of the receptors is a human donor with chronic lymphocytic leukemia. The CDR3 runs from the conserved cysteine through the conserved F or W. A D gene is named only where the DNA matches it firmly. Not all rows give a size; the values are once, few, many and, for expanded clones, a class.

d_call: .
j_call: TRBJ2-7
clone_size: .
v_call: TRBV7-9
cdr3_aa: CASSQDRGPYEQYF
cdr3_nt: TGTGCCAGCAGCCAAGACAGAGGACCTTACGAGCAGTACTTC

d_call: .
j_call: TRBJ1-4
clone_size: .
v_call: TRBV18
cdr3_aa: CASSPDRSGVSEKLFF
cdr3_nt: TGTGCCAGCTCACCAGACAGGTCCGGCGTTAGTGAAAAACTGTTTTTT

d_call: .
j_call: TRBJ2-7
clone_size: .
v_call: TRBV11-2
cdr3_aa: CASRVQGGAEQYF
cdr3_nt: TGTGCCAGCCGGGTCCAGGGGGGGGCCGAGCAGTACTTC

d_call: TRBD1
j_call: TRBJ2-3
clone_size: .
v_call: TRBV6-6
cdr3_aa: CASSQGTASTDTQYF
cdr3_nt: TGTGCCAGCAGTCAGGGGACAGCTAGCACAGATACGCAGTATTTT

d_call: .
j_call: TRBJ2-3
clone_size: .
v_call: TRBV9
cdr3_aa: CASSINGVTTDTQYF
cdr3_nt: TGTGCCAGCAGTATAAACGGGGTAACCACAGATACGCAGTATTTT

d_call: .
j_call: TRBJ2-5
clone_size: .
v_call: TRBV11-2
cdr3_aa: CASSFSLVVPETQYF
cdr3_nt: TGTGCCAGCAGCTTTAGTTTGGTAGTCCCAGAGACCCAGTACTTC

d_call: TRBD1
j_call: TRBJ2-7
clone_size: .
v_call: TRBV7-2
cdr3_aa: CASSFRQGYLAEQYF
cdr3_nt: TGTGCCAGCAGCTTTCGACAGGGATATCTTGCCGAGCAGTACTTC

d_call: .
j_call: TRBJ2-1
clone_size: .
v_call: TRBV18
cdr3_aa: CASSAGLSRMDEQFF
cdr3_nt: TGTGCCAGCTCCGCCGGGTTGAGCCGGATGGATGAGCAGTTCTTC

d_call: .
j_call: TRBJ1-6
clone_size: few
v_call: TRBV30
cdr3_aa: CAWGPGTEDNSPLHF
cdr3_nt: TGTGCCTGGGGCCCCGGGACGGAAGATAATTCACCCCTCCACTTT

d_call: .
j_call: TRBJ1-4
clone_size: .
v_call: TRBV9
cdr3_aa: CASSAGGSTNEKLFF
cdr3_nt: TGTGCCAGCAGCGCGGGCGGTTCAACTAATGAAAAACTGTTTTTT

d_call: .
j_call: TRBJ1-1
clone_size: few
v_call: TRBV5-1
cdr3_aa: CASSGGSLNTEAFF
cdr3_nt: TGCGCCAGCAGCGGCGGGAGCTTGAACACTGAAGCTTTCTTT

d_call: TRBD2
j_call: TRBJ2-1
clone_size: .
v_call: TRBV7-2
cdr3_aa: CASSLQRGDEQFF
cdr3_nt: TGTGCCAGCAGCTTACAGCGGGGGGATGAGCAGTTCTTC

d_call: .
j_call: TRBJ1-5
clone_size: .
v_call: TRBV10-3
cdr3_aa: CAIREGEANQPQHF
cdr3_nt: TGTGCCATCAGAGAGGGGGAGGCTAATCAGCCCCAGCATTTT

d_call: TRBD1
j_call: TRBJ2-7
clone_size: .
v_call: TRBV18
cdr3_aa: CASSPPGQGTYEQYF
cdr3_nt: TGTGCCAGCTCACCGCCGGGACAGGGCACCTACGAGCAGTACTTC

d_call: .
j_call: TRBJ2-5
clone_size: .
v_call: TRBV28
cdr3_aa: CASSFVDQETQYF
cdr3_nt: TGTGCCAGCAGTTTTGTTGACCAAGAGACCCAGTACTTC

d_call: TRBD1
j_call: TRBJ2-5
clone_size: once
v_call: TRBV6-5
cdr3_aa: CASSYSGQGRETQYF
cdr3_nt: TGTGCCAGCAGTTACTCCGGACAGGGACGAGAGACCCAGTACTTC

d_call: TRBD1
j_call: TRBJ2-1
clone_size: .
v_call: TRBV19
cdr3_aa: CASTMPGQGIDEQFF
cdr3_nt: TGTGCCAGTACCATGCCGGGACAGGGGATCGATGAGCAGTTCTTC

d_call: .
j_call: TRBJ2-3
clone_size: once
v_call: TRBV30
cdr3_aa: CAWSVRQRRTDTQYF
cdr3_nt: TGTGCCTGGAGTGTAAGGCAGAGAAGAACAGATACGCAGTATTTT

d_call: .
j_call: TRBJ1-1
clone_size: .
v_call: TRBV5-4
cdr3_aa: CASSPKEGTSNTEAFF
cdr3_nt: TGTGCCAGCAGCCCAAAGGAGGGGACTTCCAACACTGAAGCTTTCTTT

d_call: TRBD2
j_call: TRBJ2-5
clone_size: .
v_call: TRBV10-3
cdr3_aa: CAIWGGEFAETQYF
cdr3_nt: TGTGCCATCTGGGGGGGAGAATTTGCAGAGACCCAGTACTTC

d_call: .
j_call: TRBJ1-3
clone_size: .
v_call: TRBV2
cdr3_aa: CASSSKRVGGNTIYF
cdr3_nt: TGTGCCAGCAGTTCGAAACGGGTAGGCGGAAACACCATATATTTT

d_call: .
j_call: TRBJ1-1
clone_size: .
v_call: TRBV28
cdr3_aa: CASSRPNTEAFF
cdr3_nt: TGTGCCAGCAGTAGGCCGAACACTGAAGCTTTCTTT

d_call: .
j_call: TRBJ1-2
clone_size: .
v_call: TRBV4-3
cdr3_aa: CASSQEARGHGYTF
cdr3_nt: TGCGCCAGCAGCCAAGAGGCGCGAGGGCATGGCTACACCTTC

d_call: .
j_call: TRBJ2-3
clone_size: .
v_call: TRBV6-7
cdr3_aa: CASSYTETDTQYF
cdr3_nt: TGTGCCAGCAGTTATACCGAGACAGATACGCAGTATTTT

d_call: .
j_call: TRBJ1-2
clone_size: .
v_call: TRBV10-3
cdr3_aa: CAISERQDYGYTF
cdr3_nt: TGTGCCATCAGCGAGAGACAGGACTATGGCTACACCTTC

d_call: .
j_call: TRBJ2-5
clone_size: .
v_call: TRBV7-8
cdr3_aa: CASSLVVAGGGETQYF
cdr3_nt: TGTGCCAGCAGCTTAGTCGTGGCAGGGGGGGGAGAGACCCAGTACTTC

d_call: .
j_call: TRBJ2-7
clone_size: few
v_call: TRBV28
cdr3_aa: CASEGKNRAAYEQYF
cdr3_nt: TGTGCCAGCGAGGGTAAGAACAGGGCAGCCTACGAGCAGTACTTC

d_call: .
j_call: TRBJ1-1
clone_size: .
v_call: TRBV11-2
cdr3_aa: CASSPIVTGRAFF
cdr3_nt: TGTGCCAGCAGCCCGATCGTGACAGGCAGAGCTTTCTTT

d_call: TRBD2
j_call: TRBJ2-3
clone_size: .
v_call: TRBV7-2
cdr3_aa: CAISGGVGTDTQYF
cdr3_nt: TGTGCCATCAGCGGGGGTGTTGGCACAGATACGCAGTATTTT

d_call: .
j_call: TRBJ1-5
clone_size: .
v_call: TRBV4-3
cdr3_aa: CASSQEDRARQPQHF
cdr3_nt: TGCGCCAGCAGCCAAGAAGACAGAGCCAGGCAGCCCCAGCATTTT

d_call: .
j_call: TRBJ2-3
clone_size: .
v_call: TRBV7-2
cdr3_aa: CASSFQRGTDTQYF
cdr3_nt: TGTGCCAGCAGCTTTCAGCGTGGTACAGATACGCAGTATTTT

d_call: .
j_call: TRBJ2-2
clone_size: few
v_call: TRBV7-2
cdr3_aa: CASSLVGDTGELFF
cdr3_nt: TGTGCCAGCAGCTTAGTAGGAGACACCGGGGAGCTGTTTTTT

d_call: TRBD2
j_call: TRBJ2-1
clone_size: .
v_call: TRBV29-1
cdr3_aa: CSVRTSGAHSYNEQFF
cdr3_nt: TGCAGCGTCCGGACTAGCGGGGCTCACTCCTACAATGAGCAGTTCTTC

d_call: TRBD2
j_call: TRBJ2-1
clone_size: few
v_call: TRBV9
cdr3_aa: CASSVVASGVHNEQFF
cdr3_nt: TGTGCCAGCAGCGTAGTGGCTAGCGGGGTCCACAATGAGCAGTTCTTC

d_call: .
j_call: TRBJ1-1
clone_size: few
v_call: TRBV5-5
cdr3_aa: CASSLDTLTEAFF
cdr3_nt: TGTGCCAGCAGCCTCGACACCCTCACTGAAGCTTTCTTT

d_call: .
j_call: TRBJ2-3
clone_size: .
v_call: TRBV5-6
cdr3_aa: CASSIQGLTDTQYF
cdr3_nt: TGTGCCAGCAGCATACAGGGTCTCACAGATACGCAGTATTTT

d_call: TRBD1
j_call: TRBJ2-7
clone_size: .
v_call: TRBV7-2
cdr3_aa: CASSRTGQGGVYEQYF
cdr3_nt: TGTGCCAGCAGCCGGACGGGACAGGGGGGAGTCTACGAGCAGTACTTC

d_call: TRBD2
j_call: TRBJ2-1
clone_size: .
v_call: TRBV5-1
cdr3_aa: CASSRGGSNEQFF
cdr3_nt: TGCGCCAGCAGCCGCGGGGGTAGTAATGAGCAGTTCTTC

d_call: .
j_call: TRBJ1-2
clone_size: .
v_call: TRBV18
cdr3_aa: CASSGQVNYGYTF
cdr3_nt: TGTGCCAGCTCGGGCCAGGTTAACTATGGCTACACCTTC

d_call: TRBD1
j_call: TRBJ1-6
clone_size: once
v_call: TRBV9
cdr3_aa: CASSVELRDRHNSPLHF
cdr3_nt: TGTGCCAGCAGCGTAGAGCTCCGGGACAGACATAATTCACCCCTCCACTTT

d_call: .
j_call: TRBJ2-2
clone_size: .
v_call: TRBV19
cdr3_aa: CASRTPGGRTGELFF
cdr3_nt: TGTGCCAGTAGGACTCCGGGCGGAAGGACCGGGGAGCTGTTTTTT

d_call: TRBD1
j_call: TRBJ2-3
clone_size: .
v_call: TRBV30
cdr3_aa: CAWSVPHRGSDTQYF
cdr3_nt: TGTGCCTGGAGTGTACCTCACAGGGGGTCAGATACGCAGTATTTT

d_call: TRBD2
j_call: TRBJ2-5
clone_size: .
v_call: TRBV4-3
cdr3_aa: CASSQDWRGGSETQYF
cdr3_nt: TGCGCCAGCAGCCAAGATTGGCGGGGGGGCTCGGAGACCCAGTACTTC

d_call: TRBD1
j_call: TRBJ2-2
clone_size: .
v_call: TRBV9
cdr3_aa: CASSVRSLRDSNTGELFF
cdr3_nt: TGTGCCAGCAGCGTGCGTTCTCTCCGGGACAGCAACACCGGGGAGCTGTTTTTT

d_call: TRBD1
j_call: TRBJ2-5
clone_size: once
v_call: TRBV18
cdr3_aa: CASSPYGDSGETQYF
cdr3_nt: TGTGCCAGCTCACCGTACGGGGACAGTGGGGAGACCCAGTACTTC

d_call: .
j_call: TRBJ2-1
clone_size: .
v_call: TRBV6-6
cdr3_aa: CASSYFLWGEQFF
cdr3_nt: TGTGCCAGCAGTTACTTTCTGTGGGGTGAGCAGTTCTTC